These T cell receptor beta chains were read from a single sample in a study of identifying expanded T cells in peripheral blood. Here immunoSEQ multiplex PCR was the method, and the copy in TCRdb shows in-frame clones only, minus some. Here the sample spans some 100,000 clones, 75% to 90% being singletons. The source material was blood. These receptors all come from a person between 18 and 75 years old in good health. The CDR3 runs from the conserved cysteine through the conserved F or W. A D gene is named only where the DNA matches it firmly. Only part of the rows carry a size: once, few, many, or a class if the clone is expanded.

.	13	TRBJ1-4	.	TRBV6-1	CAIRTGSNEKLFF	TGTGCCATCCGCACAGGGTCCAATGAAAAACTGTTTTTT
TRBD2	14	TRBJ2-3	once	TRBV4-1	CASSQRGSPDTQYF	TGCGCCAGCAGCCAACGCGGGAGCCCAGATACGCAGTATTTT
.	17	TRBJ1-1	.	TRBV5-1	CASSLALDISVNTEAFF	TGCGCCAGCAGCTTGGCCCTAGACATCTCCGTGAACACTGAAGCTTTCTTT
TRBD1	14	TRBJ1-2	.	TRBV5-1	CASSPRTGRDGYTF	TGCGCCAGCAGCCCTAGGACAGGGAGGGATGGCTACACCTTC
TRBD1	16	TRBJ2-7	.	TRBV7-9	CASSSSPGQGWGEQYF	TGTGCCAGCAGCTCCTCCCCGGGACAGGGGTGGGGCGAGCAGTACTTC
TRBD2	16	TRBJ2-3	.	TRBV7-6	CASSLGGGRGTDTQYF	TGTGCCAGCAGCTTAGGGGGCGGGAGAGGCACAGATACGCAGTATTTT
.	12	TRBJ2-1	.	TRBV5-6	CASSLEYNEQFF	TGTGCCAGCAGCTTGGAGTACAATGAGCAGTTCTTC
TRBD1	16	TRBJ2-2	.	TRBV5-1	CASSLDGQVSTGELFF	TGCGCCAGCAGCCTAGATGGACAGGTCAGCACCGGGGAGCTGTTTTTT
.	12	TRBJ2-5	.	TRBV2	CASSANAGDQYF	TGTGCCAGCAGTGCTAACGCAGGGGACCAGTACTTC
.	15	TRBJ2-5	once	TRBV19	CASSIGQAMQETQYF	TGTGCCAGTAGTATAGGCCAGGCGATGCAAGAGACCCAGTACTTC
.	15	TRBJ2-1	.	TRBV5-4	CASRQDQGPHNEQFF	TGTGCCAGCAGGCAAGACCAGGGGCCACACAATGAGCAGTTCTTC
TRBD2	16	TRBJ2-3	.	TRBV4-2	CASSQVGTSGAGTQYF	TGTGCCAGCAGCCAAGTAGGGACTAGCGGGGCTGGGACGCAGTATTTT
TRBD1	16	TRBJ1-2	.	TRBV7-9	CASSLVGQESRYGYTF	TGTGCCAGCAGCTTAGTGGGACAGGAGAGTCGCTATGGCTACACCTTC
.	15	TRBJ1-1	.	TRBV4-1	CASSQDSGVNTEAFF	TGCGCCAGCAGCCAAGATTCAGGGGTGAACACTGAAGCTTTCTTT
.	13	TRBJ1-2	.	TRBV2	CASLSGTGYGYTF	TGTGCCAGCTTGTCCGGGACGGGCTATGGCTACACCTTC
.	14	TRBJ1-5	once	TRBV19	CASSTRGSDQPQHF	TGTGCCAGTAGTACGCGTGGGTCGGATCAGCCCCAGCATTTT
.	14	TRBJ1-1	.	TRBV19	CASSILGTGTEAFF	TGTGCCAGTAGTATCCTCGGGACCGGCACTGAAGCTTTCTTT